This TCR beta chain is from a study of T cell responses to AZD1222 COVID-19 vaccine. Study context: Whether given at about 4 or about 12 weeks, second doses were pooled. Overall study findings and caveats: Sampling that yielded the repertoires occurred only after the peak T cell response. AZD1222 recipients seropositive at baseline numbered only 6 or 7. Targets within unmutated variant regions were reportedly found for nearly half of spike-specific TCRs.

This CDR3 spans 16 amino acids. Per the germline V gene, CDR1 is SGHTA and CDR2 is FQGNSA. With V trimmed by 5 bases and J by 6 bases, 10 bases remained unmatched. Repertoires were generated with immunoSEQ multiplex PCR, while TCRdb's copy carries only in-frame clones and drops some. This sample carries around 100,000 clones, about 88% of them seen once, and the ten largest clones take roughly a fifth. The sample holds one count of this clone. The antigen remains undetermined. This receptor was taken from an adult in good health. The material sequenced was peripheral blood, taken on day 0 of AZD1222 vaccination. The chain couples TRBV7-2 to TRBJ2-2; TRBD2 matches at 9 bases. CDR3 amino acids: CASSLPAGGPPGELFF. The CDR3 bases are TGTGCCAGCAGCCTCCCAGCGGGAGGCCCCCCCGGGGAGCTGTTTTTT.